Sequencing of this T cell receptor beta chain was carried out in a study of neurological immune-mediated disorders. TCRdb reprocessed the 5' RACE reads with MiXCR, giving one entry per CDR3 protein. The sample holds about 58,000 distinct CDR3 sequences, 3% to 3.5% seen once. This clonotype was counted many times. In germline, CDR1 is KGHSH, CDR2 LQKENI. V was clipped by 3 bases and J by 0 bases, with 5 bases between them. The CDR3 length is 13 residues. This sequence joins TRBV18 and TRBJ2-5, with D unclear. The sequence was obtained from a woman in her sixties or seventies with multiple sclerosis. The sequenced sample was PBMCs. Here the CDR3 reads CASSPGYQETQYF. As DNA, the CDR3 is TGTGCCAGCTCACCGGGGTACCAAGAGACCCAGTACTTC.